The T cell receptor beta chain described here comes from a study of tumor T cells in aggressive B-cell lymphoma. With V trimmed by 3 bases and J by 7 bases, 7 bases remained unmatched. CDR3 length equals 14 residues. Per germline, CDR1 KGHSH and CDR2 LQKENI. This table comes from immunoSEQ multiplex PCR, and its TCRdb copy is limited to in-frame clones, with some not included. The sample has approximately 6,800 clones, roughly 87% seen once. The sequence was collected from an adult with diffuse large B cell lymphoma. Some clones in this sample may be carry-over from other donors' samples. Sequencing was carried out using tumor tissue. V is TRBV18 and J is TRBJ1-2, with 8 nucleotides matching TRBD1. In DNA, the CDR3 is TGTGCCAGCTCACCCTCGACAGGGGAAGGTGGCTACACCTTC. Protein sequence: CASSPSTGEGGYTF.